The rows below give T cell receptor beta chains drawn from one sample of a study of cytotoxic CD8 clonotypes in ibrutinib-treated CLL. Profiling relied on immunoSEQ multiplex PCR, and the TCRdb table lists in-frame clones only, not all of them. The sample carries under 50,000 clones, roughly 65% recorded once. The sequencing here drew on PBMCs, taken at disease progression, from a patient treated with ibrutinib. These receptors were taken from a human donor with chronic lymphocytic leukemia. Both conserved end residues are part of each CDR3. The order of the fields is CDR3 DNA, CDR3 protein, J gene, CDR3 length, D gene, V gene, clone size. A D gene is named only where the DNA matches it firmly. Clone size is shown for a subset of rows, as once, few, many or a class of expanded clone.

DNA: TGTGCCAGCAGCCAAGTGACTAGCGGGACTCACACCGGGGAGCTGTTTTTT; CDR3: CASSQVTSGTHTGELFF; J: TRBJ2-2; length: 17; D: TRBD2; V: TRBV4-2; size: NA
DNA: TGTGCCAGCAGTTTACGGGGGCTCGGTCAGCCCCAGCATTTT; CDR3: CASSLRGLGQPQHF; J: TRBJ1-5; length: 14; D: NA; V: TRBV28; size: NA
DNA: TGTGCCAGCAGCCGGGACAGGGGCACCGGGGAGCTGTTTTTT; CDR3: CASSRDRGTGELFF; J: TRBJ2-2; length: 14; D: TRBD1; V: TRBV5-4; size: NA
DNA: TGCGCCAGCAGCCAAGACGTCGCAGTCGGCAAAAACATTCAGTACTTC; CDR3: CASSQDVAVGKNIQYF; J: TRBJ2-4; length: 16; D: NA; V: TRBV4-3; size: NA
DNA: TGTGCCATCCGACAGGGGGAAGATTCACCCCTCCACTTT; CDR3: CAIRQGEDSPLHF; J: TRBJ1-6; length: 13; D: TRBD1; V: TRBV10-3; size: NA
DNA: TGTGCCATCAGTGAGAACTACGAGCAGTACTTC; CDR3: CAISENYEQYF; J: TRBJ2-7; length: 11; D: NA; V: TRBV10-3; size: once
DNA: TGTGCCAGCAGCTTCGGACTGACTCAAGAGACCCAGTACTTC; CDR3: CASSFGLTQETQYF; J: TRBJ2-5; length: 14; D: NA; V: TRBV5-6; size: once
DNA: TGTGCCAGCAGGAAAGTTGGGACGGTGACCGGGGAGCTGTTTTTT; CDR3: CASRKVGTVTGELFF; J: TRBJ2-2; length: 15; D: NA; V: TRBV5-8; size: NA
DNA: TGTGCCAGCAGCTTAGAGGCGCGTGACACAGATACGCAGTATTTT; CDR3: CASSLEARDTDTQYF; J: TRBJ2-3; length: 15; D: NA; V: TRBV11-2; size: NA
DNA: TGTGCCAGCAGCCCAGCTAGCGGATACACCGGGGAGCTGTTTTTT; CDR3: CASSPASGYTGELFF; J: TRBJ2-2; length: 15; D: TRBD2; V: TRBV7-9; size: NA
DNA: TGTGCCAGCAGTCCCGACAGGAATCAGCCCCAGCATTTT; CDR3: CASSPDRNQPQHF; J: TRBJ1-5; length: 13; D: NA; V: TRBV11-2; size: NA
DNA: TGTGCCAGTAGTCCCGGACGGGATCAGCCCCAGCATTTT; CDR3: CASSPGRDQPQHF; J: TRBJ1-5; length: 13; D: NA; V: TRBV19; size: NA
DNA: TGTGCCAGCATCCCCCCTTATGGGACTTGGGATATCTATGAGCAGTTCTTC; CDR3: CASIPPYGTWDIYEQFF; J: TRBJ2-1; length: 17; D: NA; V: TRBV28; size: NA
DNA: TGTGCTAGTGGTTCGGACAGGGGAATGAAACTGGACTTT; CDR3: CASGSDRGMKLDF; J: TRBJ1-4; length: 13; D: TRBD1; V: TRBV12-5; size: NA
DNA: TGTGCCAGCAGGGACTCAGGGGCCCGAGGGGCAACTGAAGCTTTCTTT; CDR3: CASRDSGARGATEAFF; J: TRBJ1-1; length: 16; D: NA; V: TRBV28; size: NA